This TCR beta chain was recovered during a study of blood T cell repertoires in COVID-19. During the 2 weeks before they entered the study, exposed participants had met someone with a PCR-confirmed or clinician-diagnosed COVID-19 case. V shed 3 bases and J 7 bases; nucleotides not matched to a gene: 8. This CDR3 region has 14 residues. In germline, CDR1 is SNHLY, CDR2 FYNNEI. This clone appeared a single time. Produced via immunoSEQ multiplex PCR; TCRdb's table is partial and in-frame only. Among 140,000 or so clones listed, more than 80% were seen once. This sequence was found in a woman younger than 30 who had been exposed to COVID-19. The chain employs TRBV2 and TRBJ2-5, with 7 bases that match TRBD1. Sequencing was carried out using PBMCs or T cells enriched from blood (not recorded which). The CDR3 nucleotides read TGTGCCAGCAGTGAGGGGTTGACAGGGCGGACCCAGTACTTC. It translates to CASSEGLTGRTQYF.